This T cell receptor (beta chain) emerged from a study of cytomegalovirus exposure and HLA in healthy donors. Broader study findings: The analysis excluded some indistinguishable V segments, including TRBV6-2 and TRBV6-3. The authors listed some 150 TCR beta chains as cytomegalovirus-associated.

Note on this clone: Its antigen remains unidentified.

CDR1 and CDR2 from the germline V gene are LNHDA and SQIVND (reference sequence). This CDR3 contains 14 residues. V was clipped by 4 bases and J by 5 bases; unmatched bases: 4. The PCR had 60 Vbeta and 13 Jbeta primers. This table comes from immunoSEQ multiplex PCR, and its TCRdb copy is limited to in-frame clones, with some not included. The sample holds more than 95,000 clones, less than 85% seen once. The sample comprised PBMCs. The clonotype was recovered from a young man in good health and CMV-seropositive. The chain carries TRBV19 and TRBJ1-4, with 7 bases that match TRBD1. The CDR3 loop reads CASSSQTGNEKLFF. The DNA for the CDR3 is TGTGCCAGTAGTAGCCAGACAGGGAATGAAAAACTGTTTTTT.